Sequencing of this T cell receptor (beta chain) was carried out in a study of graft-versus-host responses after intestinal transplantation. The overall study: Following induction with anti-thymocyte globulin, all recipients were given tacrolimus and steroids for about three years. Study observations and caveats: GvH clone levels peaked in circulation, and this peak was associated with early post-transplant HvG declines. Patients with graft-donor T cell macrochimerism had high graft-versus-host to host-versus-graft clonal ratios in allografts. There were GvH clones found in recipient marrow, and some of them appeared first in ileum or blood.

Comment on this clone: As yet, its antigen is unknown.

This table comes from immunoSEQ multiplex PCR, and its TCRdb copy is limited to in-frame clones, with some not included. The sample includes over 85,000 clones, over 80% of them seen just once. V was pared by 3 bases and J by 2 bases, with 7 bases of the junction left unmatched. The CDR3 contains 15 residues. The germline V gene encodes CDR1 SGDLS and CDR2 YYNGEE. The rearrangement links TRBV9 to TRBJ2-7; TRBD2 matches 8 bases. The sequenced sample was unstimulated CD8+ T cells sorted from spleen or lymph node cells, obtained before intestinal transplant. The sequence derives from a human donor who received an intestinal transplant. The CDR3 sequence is CASSGSGILPYEQYF. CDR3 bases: TGTGCCAGCAGCGGTAGCGGGATTCTGCCCTACGAGCAGTACTTC.